This entry is about one T cell receptor beta chain. Its antigen remains unidentified. The data were obtained in a study of T cells expressing NK-cell markers. Study-wide context: Sequencing covered eight donors, seven HCMV-seropositive and one seronegative.

Germline loops: CDR1 DFQATT, CDR2 SNEGSKA (reference sequence). The CDR3 is 14 amino acids. TCRdb derives one entry per CDR3 protein from the 5' RACE reads, leaving out DNA. This table lists 350,000 to 500,000 distinct CDR3 sequences. Points from the study as a whole: Also leading the CD3+CD56-NKG2C+ fraction in a few donors were these clonotypes. A range of roughly 1.0-8% of CD8+ T cells consisted of dominant NKG2C+ clonotypes in several donors.

The V and J genes are TRBV20-1 and TRBJ1-6; TCRdb proposes TRBD1, but this gene call is untestable without DNA. The sample comprised blood T cells: a sorted CD56 or NKG2C T cell subset, CD4+ or CD8+ T cells, or bulk PBMC T cells (not recorded which). The sequence derives from a woman between 18 and 69 years old in good health. CDR3 protein: CSARLGTGGSPLHF.